This T cell receptor beta chain derives from a study of cytomegalovirus exposure and HLA in healthy donors. Study-wide findings and caveats: In vitro checks showed that a few CMV-associated chains really do target CMV antigens. A missense variant in DCLRE1C was later tied to TCR beta V- and J-gene trimming. In a later analysis, productive TCRs from donors in an Asian-associated ancestry cluster reportedly carried fewer N-insertions than the cohort mean.

A multiplex PCR was run with 60 Vbeta primers and 13 Jbeta primers. The data were produced by immunoSEQ multiplex PCR, yet TCRdb's version contains in-frame clones alone and is incomplete. The sample holds about 110,000 clones; under 85% are singletons and the top ten take approximately 8%. The germline V gene has CDR1 LNHNV and CDR2 YYDKDF (reference sequence). V was cut by 4 bases and J by 4 bases, with 16 bases left in between. CDR3 length: 15 amino acids. These donors counted as nominally healthy when sampled, but unrecorded immune exposures were likely. On this clone itself: Its antigen is undetermined.

The chain recombines TRBV15 with TRBJ1-1, with D tentatively TRBD1 (5 bases). This receptor was identified in a man between 40 and 49 years old in good health and CMV-seronegative. The specimen sequenced was PBMCs. The CDR3: CATSMEFGGVTEAFF. The CDR3 DNA is TGTGCCACCAGCATGGAGTTCGGGGGGGTCACTGAAGCTTTCTTT.